This is a list of T cell receptor beta chains from one sample in a study of technical replicates of blood from several donors. Sequenced by immunoSEQ multiplex PCR; TCRdb stores in-frame clones only, minus some. Of tens of thousands of clones in the sample, roughly 96% were seen once. Source material: T cells isolated from PBMCs. These receptors were collected from a human donor in good health. The CDR3 runs from the conserved cysteine through the conserved F or W. A D gene is named only where the DNA matches it firmly. Rows give clone size only sometimes, using once, few, many, or a class for an expanded clone.

abundance	d_gene	v_gene	j_gene	CDR3nt	CDR3aa
.	.	TRBV28	TRBJ2-2	TGTGCCAGCGGCGGGGAGTCCACCGGGGAGCTGTTTTTT	CASGGESTGELFF
once	.	TRBV4-3	TRBJ2-1	TGCGCCAGCAGCCATACGACAGTGCCTTTTGAGGATGAGCAGTTCTTC	CASSHTTVPFEDEQFF
.	TRBD2	TRBV7-9	TRBJ2-3	TGTGCCAGCAGCAGGGGACTAGCGGGAGCGAGCACAGATACGCAGTATTTT	CASSRGLAGASTDTQYF
.	.	TRBV6-1	TRBJ1-2	TGTGCCAGCAGTGAATTGTCAGGGGTATTCTGCACCTTC	CASSELSGVFCTF
.	.	TRBV19	TRBJ1-2	TGTGCCAGTACCATACAGGGTTCCTATTATGGCTACACCTTC	CASTIQGSYYGYTF
.	.	TRBV11-3	TRBJ1-1	TGTGCCAGCAGCTCCGGGATTGAAGCTTTCTTT	CASSSGIEAFF
once	.	TRBV19	TRBJ2-7	TGTGCCAGTACAGGGGCTAACTACTACGAGCAGTACTTC	CASTGANYYEQYF
.	.	TRBV7-3	TRBJ2-3	TGTGCCAGCAGCTGGCTAGGTGGTTCGACAGATACGCAGTATTTT	CASSWLGGSTDTQYF
.	.	TRBV5-1	TRBJ1-2	TGCGCCAGCAGCTTGACAGCTGAAAACTATGGCTACACCTTC	CASSLTAENYGYTF
.	TRBD2	TRBV7-2	TRBJ2-7	TGTGCCAGCAGCCTCAGTTTGCGGGAGATTTACGAGCAGTACTTC	CASSLSLREIYEQYF
.	TRBD1	TRBV2	TRBJ1-2	TGTGCCAGCATACAGGGGTACGGCTACACCTTC	CASIQGYGYTF
once	.	TRBV25-1	TRBJ1-4	TGTGCCAGCAGTGAATTTCGGGGTAATTGGGAAAAACTGTTTTTT	CASSEFRGNWEKLFF
.	.	TRBV19	TRBJ1-2	TGTGCCAGTAGTATAGGTCAGGGTCGGGGCTACACCTTC	CASSIGQGRGYTF
.	TRBD2	TRBV19	TRBJ2-1	TGTGCCAGTAGTATAGCAGAATCGCGGGAGGGCCTCGGAGAGCAGTTCTTC	CASSIAESREGLGEQFF
.	TRBD1	TRBV5-4	TRBJ2-1	TGTGCCAGCGGACAGGGTGGCAATGAGCAGTTCTTC	CASGQGGNEQFF
.	.	TRBV6-6	TRBJ1-1	TGTGCCAGCAGTCGGCGGACAGAGAACACTGAAGCTTTCTTT	CASSRRTENTEAFF
.	TRBD1	TRBV4-1	TRBJ1-2	TGCGCCAGCAGCCCCCCCGGAGGGGGCAGCTATGGCTACACCTTC	CASSPPGGGSYGYTF
.	TRBD2	TRBV7-3	TRBJ2-2	TGTGCCAGCAGCTTAAACAGCGGGACCGACACCGGGGAGCTGTTTTTT	CASSLNSGTDTGELFF
.	TRBD2	TRBV7-2	TRBJ2-7	TGTGCCAGCAGCCACCGTGGGACTAGCGCCGGGGTCTACGAGCAGTACTTC	CASSHRGTSAGVYEQYF
.	TRBD1	TRBV28	TRBJ2-2	TGTGCCAGCATCGGACAGGGTCGCACCGGGGAGCTGTTTTTT	CASIGQGRTGELFF
.	.	TRBV11-2	TRBJ2-1	TGTGCCAGCAGCTTAGCAGGGACATACAATGAGCAGTTCTTC	CASSLAGTYNEQFF
.	.	TRBV4-2	TRBJ2-7	TGTGCCAGCAGCCTCCCGGGGGACGAGCAGTACTTC	CASSLPGDEQYF
.	TRBD2	TRBV11-2	TRBJ2-1	TGTGCCAGCAGCTCACTAGCGGGATATTGGAATGAGCAGTTCTTC	CASSSLAGYWNEQFF
.	.	TRBV11-2	TRBJ2-3	TGTGCCAGCAGCGATAGTGGGAGTTGGAACACAGATACGCAGTATTTT	CASSDSGSWNTDTQYF
.	TRBD2	TRBV7-2	TRBJ2-2	TGTGCCAGCAGCTTAAAGGCGGGGAGGGCCGGGGAGCTGTTTTTT	CASSLKAGRAGELFF
.	.	TRBV7-9	TRBJ1-2	TGTGCCACCGTCCCCCGGGACATTAACTATGGCTACACCTTC	CATVPRDINYGYTF
.	.	TRBV6-5	TRBJ2-1	TGTGCCAGCAGTAGTGGGCATGAGCAGTTCTTC	CASSSGHEQFF
.	TRBD2	TRBV2	TRBJ2-5	TGTGCCAGCAGCATACTAGCGGTTGAGACCCAGTACTTC	CASSILAVETQYF
once	TRBD1	TRBV10-3	TRBJ2-5	TGTGCCATAGGGACAGAGGGAGAGACCCAGTACTTC	CAIGTEGETQYF
.	TRBD2	TRBV29-1	TRBJ2-1	TGCAGCGTTGTTTTGACTAGCGGGAGCCTAAATGAGCAGTTCTTC	CSVVLTSGSLNEQFF
.	TRBD1	TRBV6-1	TRBJ1-5	TGTGCCAGCAGTGAAGCGACAGGGGGTTGGGGTCAGCCCCAGCATTTT	CASSEATGGWGQPQHF
.	.	TRBV4-3	TRBJ2-7	TGCGCCAGCAGCCAAGGAGGGATCAGCTCCTACGAGCAGTACTTC	CASSQGGISSYEQYF
few	TRBD1	TRBV9	TRBJ1-1	TGTGCCAGCAGCGTCAGGGGGAGCACTGAAGCTTTCTTT	CASSVRGSTEAFF
.	TRBD1	TRBV23-1	TRBJ1-4	TGCGCCATGAGGGGAGACAGGGGGAATGAAAAACTGTTTTTT	CAMRGDRGNEKLFF
.	TRBD2	TRBV25-1	TRBJ2-3	TGTGCCAGCAGTGATGGGAGACTAGCTCAGGTTGCTACGCAGTATTTT	CASSDGRLAQVATQYF
.	.	TRBV4-2	TRBJ1-1	TGTGCCAGCAGCAAATTCAATCACATGAACACTGAAGCTTTCTTT	CASSKFNHMNTEAFF
.	.	TRBV10-3	TRBJ2-7	TGTGCCACCCAACTAGCTGACGAGCAGTACTTC	CATQLADEQYF
.	TRBD1	TRBV10-3	TRBJ2-3	TGTGCCGCCCGGGACAGGGACACAGATACGCAGTATTTT	CAARDRDTDTQYF
.	TRBD1	TRBV10-3	TRBJ1-1	TGTGCCATCAGACTAGACAGGGAGTCGACTGAAGCTTTCTTT	CAIRLDRESTEAFF
.	TRBD2	TRBV19	TRBJ2-1	TGTGCCAGTACTGTCGGGGGGAGCTCCTACAATGAGCAGTTCTTC	CASTVGGSSYNEQFF
.	TRBD1	TRBV4-1	TRBJ1-1	TGCGCCAGCAGGGTCCCAGGGGGAAGACAGACTGAAGCTTTCTTT	CASRVPGGRQTEAFF
few	.	TRBV9	TRBJ1-2	TGTGCCAGCAGCGTAGCTGTCGACTATGGCTACACCTTC	CASSVAVDYGYTF
.	TRBD2	TRBV9	TRBJ2-2	TGTGCCAGCAGCCCCAGACTAGCGGGAGTCGGCACCGGGGAGCTGTTTTTT	CASSPRLAGVGTGELFF